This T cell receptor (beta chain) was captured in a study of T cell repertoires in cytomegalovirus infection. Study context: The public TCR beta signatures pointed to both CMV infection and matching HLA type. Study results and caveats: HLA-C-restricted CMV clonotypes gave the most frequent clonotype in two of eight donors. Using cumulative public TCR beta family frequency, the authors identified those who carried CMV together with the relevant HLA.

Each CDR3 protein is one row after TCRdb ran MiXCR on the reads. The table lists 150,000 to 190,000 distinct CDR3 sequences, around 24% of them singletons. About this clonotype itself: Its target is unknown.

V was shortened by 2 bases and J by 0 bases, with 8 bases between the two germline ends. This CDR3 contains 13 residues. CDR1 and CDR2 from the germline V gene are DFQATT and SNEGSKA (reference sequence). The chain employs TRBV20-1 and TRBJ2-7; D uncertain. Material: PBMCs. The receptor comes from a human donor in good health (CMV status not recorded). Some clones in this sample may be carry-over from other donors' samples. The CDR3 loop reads CSARSLGSYEQYF. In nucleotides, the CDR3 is TGCAGTGCTAGATCCCTTGGCTCCTACGAGCAGTACTTC.